This T cell receptor (beta chain) originates from a study of blood T cell repertoires in COVID-19. All enrollees were roughly 18 to 89 years old and from around 25 US areas. Participant reports of clinical history set cohort assignment. The table came from immunoSEQ multiplex PCR; TCRdb's copy has only in-frame clones and leaves some out. The data hold some 190,000 clones, with roughly 87% observed a single time. The CDR3 is 15 residues long. The V and J ends lost 1 base and 5 bases respectively, with 14 bases between them. The germline gives CDR1 MGHRA, CDR2 YSYEKL. The sequenced sample was PBMCs or T cells enriched from blood (not recorded which). The V gene is TRBV4-1, the J gene TRBJ1-1; D gene uncertain. This TCR was sampled from a woman aged 40 to 50 with acute COVID-19. CDR3 in DNA: TGCGCCAGCAGCCAAGCGGCGGCGGGAGAGACTGAAGCTTTCTTT. Translated, it gives CASSQAAAGETEAFF.